What follows are 18 T cell receptor beta chains derived from one specimen sequenced in a study of T cell changes during pregnancy in multiple sclerosis (dated by TCRdb to about 2019). Library preparation employed the immunoSEQ multiplex PCR assay. In TCRdb, the immuneACCESS table is reduced to in-frame sequences with V and J assigned. These tables do not hold every clone; where another copy was compared, an unresolved V gene accounts for under half, and the others remain unexplained. The sample contains under 110,000 clones, 91% of them found a single time. The ten top clones hold over 3% of the sample. Sequenced here: peripheral blood, sampled in the second trimester of pregnancy. These receptor sequences come from a female donor with multiple sclerosis, enrolled in a pregnancy study.

The chain is built from TRBV7-3 and TRBJ2-1, with 7 nucleotides matching TRBD2. The CDR3 extends over 16 amino acids. J was trimmed by 0 bases and V by 5 bases; bases with no gene match: 7. Germline CDR1 is SGHTA and CDR2 is FQGTGA. The CDR3 here is CASSVGTTSSYNEQFF. The DNA of the CDR3 is TGTGCCAGCAGCGTTGGGACTACCAGCTCCTACAATGAGCAGTTCTTC.

The rearrangement joins TRBV18 to TRBJ2-1; D might be TRBD2 (7 bases). In germline, CDR1 is KGHSH, CDR2 LQKENI. V was cut by 3 bases and J by 6 bases, with 18 bases left in between. The CDR3 spans 16 residues. The CDR3: CASSPRPGEGGNEQFF. CDR3 nucleotide sequence: TGTGCCAGCTCACCCCGTCCGGGGGAGGGGGGCAATGAGCAGTTCTTC.

This chain connects TRBV5-8 to TRBJ2-7, with D uncertain. This CDR3 contains 13 residues. Germline CDR1 is SGHTS and CDR2 is YDEGEE. Between the trimmed V and J ends, which lost 4 bases and 6 bases, there was a span of 14 bases. The CDR3 spells CASSPYSSGEQYF. CDR3 nucleotide sequence: TGTGCCAGCAGCCCCTACTCTAGTGGCGAGCAGTACTTC.

The chain employs TRBV7-9 and TRBJ1-2; weak D call: TRBD1 (6 bases). This CDR3 has 12 amino acids. Trimming shortened V by 5 bases and J by 8 bases, and 12 bases separated the two germline ends. Germline V CDR1 and CDR2: SEHNR, FQNEAQ (reference sequence). The CDR3 here is CASSPNGQGYTF. For the CDR3, the DNA is TGTGCCAGCAGCCCCAACGGACAGGGCTACACCTTC.

V is TRBV28 and J is TRBJ2-7, with 8 bases identical to TRBD2. The CDR3 is made up of 17 amino acids. V lost 3 bases and J lost 2; bases outside the gene matches: 12. The germline V gene has CDR1 MDHEN and CDR2 SYDVKM. CDR3 DNA sequence: TGTGCCAGCAGTTTCCCCATAGGCGGGAGGATTACCTACGAGCAGTACTTC. As protein: CASSFPIGGRITYEQYF.

The chain links TRBV28 to TRBJ2-5, with 9 bases identical to TRBD1. V trimming: 5 bases; J trimming: 4 bases; junction bases outside the gene matches: 8. Germline values: CDR1 MDHEN, CDR2 SYDVKM. The CDR3 has 15 residues. DNA of the CDR3: TGTGCCAGCAGTAGGGGGACAGGGAGAAGAGAGACCCAGTACTTC. Translated, it gives CASSRGTGRRETQYF.

The V call is TRBV4-1, the J call TRBJ1-1; the match to TRBD1 covers 10 bases. The CDR3 consists of 15 residues. CDR1 and CDR2 (germline): MGHRA, YSYEKL. V shed 3 bases and J 8 bases; nucleotides not matched to a gene: 9. CDR3 nucleotides: TGCGCCAGCAGCCATAAGGGGGACAGGGGCCGGGAAGCTTTCTTT. Amino acids: CASSHKGDRGREAFF.

This rearrangement joins TRBV27 to TRBJ1-1, with D possibly matching TRBD1 (6 bases). The ends were cut back, 3 bases at V and 8 bases at J, with 10 bases in the middle. Germline V gives CDR1 MNHEY, CDR2 SMNVEV (reference sequence). The CDR3 runs 12 residues. CDR3 region: CASSFPGGEAFF. The CDR3 nucleotides read TGTGCCAGCAGTTTCCCGGGGGGCGAAGCTTTCTTT.

The CDR3 reads CASSPGTSFYEQYF. DNA of the CDR3: TGCGCCAGCAGCCCGGGGACTAGTTTTTACGAGCAGTACTTC. This rearrangement joins TRBV5-1 to TRBJ2-7, with 8 positions matching TRBD2. The germline V gene encodes CDR1 SGHRS and CDR2 YFSETQ. This CDR3 contains 14 residues. After removal of 4 bases from V and 4 bases from J, the junction contained 7 bases not matched to a gene.

V gene TRBV7-8 combines with J gene TRBJ2-7; D may be TRBD2 (5 bases). Between the trimmed V and J ends, which lost 1 base and 6 bases, there was a span of 25 bases. CDR1 and CDR2 from the germline V gene are SGHVS and FQNEAQ. This CDR3 has 18 residues. Here the CDR3 DNA reads TGTGCCAGCAGCTTAGGGGCTATTCGGGGTAGGGTAGCCTCCGAGCAGTACTTC. Translation gives CASSLGAIRGRVASEQYF.

The V gene is TRBV5-4, the J gene TRBJ2-2; 12 nucleotides align to TRBD2. With 4 bases clipped from V and 7 bases from J, the junction kept 8 bases outside the gene matches. Germline loops: CDR1 SGHNT, CDR2 YYREEE (reference sequence). This CDR3 contains 16 residues. As DNA, the CDR3 is TGTGCCAGCAGCGTACTAGCGGGAGGACGATACGGGGAGCTGTTTTTT. It codes for CASSVLAGGRYGELFF.

CDR3 sequence: CASLREGTYSNQPQHF. The CDR3 DNA reads as TGTGCCAGCCTCAGGGAGGGAACGTATAGCAATCAGCCCCAGCATTTT. The rearrangement joins TRBV28 to TRBJ1-5; weak D call: TRBD1 (5 bases). Germline CDR1 reads MDHEN; CDR2 reads SYDVKM. This CDR3 comprises 16 residues. Between the trimmed V and J ends, which lost 8 bases and 0 bases, there was a span of 17 bases.

This chain joins TRBV5-1 and TRBJ2-7; 14 bases are a match to TRBD2. J was trimmed by 2 bases and V by 3 bases; bases with no gene match: 4. CDR1 and CDR2 from the germline V gene are SGHRS and YFSETQ. CDR3 length: 16 amino acids. The CDR3 loop is CASSSGLAGVPYEQYF. The CDR3 DNA reads TGCGCCAGCAGCTCGGGACTAGCGGGAGTTCCCTACGAGCAGTACTTC.

This CDR3 is CASSPSRDKDATNEKLFF. The DNA of the CDR3 is TGTGCCAGCAGCCCGTCCCGGGACAAGGATGCAACTAATGAAAAACTGTTTTTT. V and J are TRBV7-9 and TRBJ1-4; D is perhaps TRBD1 (6 bases). The CDR3 has 18 amino acids. The germline CDR1 and CDR2 sequences are SEHNR and FQNEAQ (reference sequence). V was cut by 5 bases and J by 0 bases, with 19 bases left in between. Full variable domain (missing parts from reference TRBV7-9 and TRBJ1-4): DTGVSQNPRHKITKRGQNVTFRCDPISEHNRLYWYRQTLGQGPEFLTYFQNEAQLEKSRLLSDRFSAERPKGSFSTLEIQRTEQGDSAMYLCASSPSRDKDATNEKLFFGSGTQLSVL.

V usage is TRBV9 and J usage is TRBJ2-1, with no clear D. V shed 3 bases and J shed 6 bases, with 16 bases lying between them. Germline CDR1 is SGDLS and CDR2 is YYNGEE. The CDR3 loop spans 15 amino acids. CDR3 sequence (DNA): TGTGCCAGCAGCGACTCCCTAAGACTGGGCAATGAGCAGTTCTTC. Protein sequence: CASSDSLRLGNEQFF.

J is TRBJ2-2 and V is TRBV19, with D perhaps TRBD2 (6 bases). The length of the CDR3 is 14 residues. CDR1 and CDR2 from the germline V gene are LNHDA and SQIVND (reference sequence). Trimming left V 6 bases short and J 8 bases short, with 16 bases between. CDR3 residues: CASRGAGLGGELFF. The CDR3 nucleotides read TGTGCCAGTAGAGGAGCGGGTCTAGGGGGGGAGCTGTTTTTT.

This chain links TRBV5-1 with TRBJ2-3; weak D call: TRBD2 (5 bases). CDR1 and CDR2 from the germline V gene are SGHRS and YFSETQ. The V and J ends lost 6 bases and 0 bases respectively, with 11 bases between them. The CDR3 contains 14 residues. For the CDR3, the DNA is TGCGCCAGCACCTCGGGGATTAGCACAGATACGCAGTATTTT. This encodes CASTSGISTDTQYF.

The chain employs TRBV6-5 and TRBJ1-1, with 8 bases that match TRBD1. This CDR3 comprises 11 residues. Unmatched junction bases numbered 5, after V lost 5 bases and J lost 12 bases. Germline lookup yields CDR1 MNHEY and CDR2 SVGAGI. The CDR3 is CASSEQGVTFF. CDR3 nucleotide sequence: TGTGCCAGCAGTGAACAGGGGGTGACTTTCTTT.